These 26 T cell receptor beta chains came from one sample sequenced in a study of Ad26.COV2.S vaccination and SARS-CoV-2 variants. Libraries were prepared by immunoSEQ multiplex PCR; TCRdb keeps only in-frame clonotypes and omits some of them. There are roughly 250,000 clones in the sample; 87% occur only once, and roughly 3% lies in the top ten. The treatment is: around 19 received Ad26.COV2.S at low or high dose, single or two shots; five or six received placebo; per-sample allocation not given. All samples were drawn on day 63, counting from the first vaccine or placebo injection. The material was peripheral blood, obtained in a trial of Ad26.COV2.S vaccine versus placebo. The source of these receptors is a person aged 18-60 years who received the Ad26.COV2.S COVID-19 vaccine or a placebo.

This clone appeared a few times. The chain employs TRBV4-2 and TRBJ2-1; D is possibly TRBD1 or TRBD2 (5 bases each). Per germline, CDR1 LGHNA and CDR2 YNFKEQ. The CDR3 runs 14 residues. V dropped 2 bases and J dropped 8 bases, with 13 bases sitting between them. The chain's CDR3 is CASSQKIRDHEQFF. CDR3 nucleotide sequence: TGTGCCAGCAGCCAAAAAATCAGGGACCATGAGCAGTTCTTC.

The chain links TRBV18 to TRBJ1-1; the match to TRBD1 covers 7 bases. The germline V gene has CDR1 KGHSH and CDR2 LQKENI. Losses at the gene ends were 1 base for V and 4 bases for J; bases not matched to a gene: 9. This CDR3 has 16 residues. CDR3 bases: TGTGCCAGCTCACCACAAAGAGGGGGCGCGGGCACTGAAGCTTTCTTT. The encoded protein is CASSPQRGGAGTEAFF.

J is TRBJ1-4 and V is TRBV20-1; TRBD1 matches at 8 bases. Germline assignment: CDR1 DFQATT and CDR2 SNEGSKA (reference sequence). The CDR3 sequence is 14 residues long. Trimming at V came to 3 bases and at J to 3 bases, leaving 3 bases not matched to a gene. The CDR3 here is CSASRTGSNEKLFF. DNA of the CDR3: TGCAGTGCTAGTAGGACAGGGTCTAATGAAAAACTGTTTTTT.

The chain is built from TRBV3-1 (or the pseudogene TRBV3-2) and TRBJ2-3; a weak D match, TRBD2 (6 bases). This CDR3 has 13 amino acids. The V and J ends lost 11 bases and 2 bases respectively, with 14 bases between them. Germline V gives CDR1 LGHDT, CDR2 YNNKEL (reference sequence). CDR3 DNA: TGTGCCGCGGGCGGGACCCTCACAGATACGCAGTATTTT. Amino acid sequence: CAAGGTLTDTQYF.

The chain carries TRBV3-1 (or the pseudogene TRBV3-2) and TRBJ2-3, with 8 bases fitting TRBD2. This CDR3 is built from 15 residues. CDR1 and CDR2 from the germline V gene are LGHDT and YNNKEL (reference sequence). The trim removed 3 bases at V and 6 bases at J, leaving 8 bases unmatched. CDR3 nucleotides: TGTGCCAGCAGCCATTCTAGCGGGCCAGGGGATACGCAGTATTTT. Translated, it gives CASSHSSGPGDTQYF.

The chain uses TRBV5-5 and TRBJ2-7, with D tentatively TRBD2 (6 bases). This CDR3 is 15 amino acids long. Per the germline V gene, CDR1 is SGHKS and CDR2 is YYEKEE (reference sequence). Here the CDR3 reads CASSLASQRVYVQYV. CDR3 sequence (DNA): TGTGCCAGCAGCTTGGCCAGCCAGCGGGTGTACGTGCAGTACGTC.

This clone was found a few times. This rearrangement joins TRBV4-3 to TRBJ1-5, with D uncertain. This CDR3 comprises 15 residues. Germline V gene sequence: CDR1 LGHNA, CDR2 YSLEER. Trimming cost V 0 bases and J 3 bases, with 9 bases left between them. The CDR3 reads CASSQEWEINQPQHF. DNA of the CDR3: TGCGCCAGCAGCCAAGAGTGGGAGATCAATCAGCCCCAGCATTTT.

The V call is TRBV2, the J call TRBJ1-2, with D perhaps TRBD1 (5 bases). The germline V and J ends were trimmed by 1 base and 2 bases, with 8 bases remaining between them. Per the germline V gene, CDR1 is SNHLY and CDR2 is FYNNEI. This CDR3 spans 14 amino acids. The CDR3 coding sequence is TGTGCCAGCAGTGAAGAGTACAGGAACTATGGCTACACCTTC. It codes for CASSEEYRNYGYTF.

The V gene is TRBV29-1, the J gene TRBJ2-1; TRBD1 might be the D (5 bases). The germline V and J ends were trimmed by 7 bases and 5 bases, with 12 bases remaining between them. CDR3 length: 12 amino acids. Germline V CDR1 and CDR2: SQVTM, ANQGSEA. In nucleotides, the CDR3 is TGCAGCGGTCAGGGTATCGACAATGAGCAGTTCTTC. Protein sequence: CSGQGIDNEQFF.

This chain uses TRBV5-1 with TRBJ1-2; no clear D. V was cut by 4 bases and J by 3 bases, with 13 bases left in between. Germline CDR1 is SGHRS and CDR2 is YFSETQ. This CDR3 spans 14 amino acids. The CDR3 sequence: CASSQEMVYYGYTF. CDR3 DNA sequence: TGCGCCAGCAGCCAGGAGATGGTCTACTATGGCTACACCTTC.

This clone showed up just a few times. This chain joins TRBV7-9 and TRBJ2-3; 9 bases align to TRBD2. The V and J ends lost 2 bases and 5 bases, in that order; junction bases with no gene match: 5. This CDR3 contains 15 residues. Per germline, CDR1 SEHNR and CDR2 FQNEAQ (reference sequence). The CDR3 sequence is CASSLRTSAIDTQYF. CDR3 sequence (DNA): TGTGCCAGCAGCTTAAGGACTAGCGCGATAGATACGCAGTATTTT.

The chain employs TRBV6-5 and TRBJ2-2, with TRBD2 matching over 9 bases. This CDR3 comprises 16 residues. Germline V gene data show CDR1 as MNHEY and CDR2 as SVGAGI. The ends lost 1 base at V and 4 bases at J; junction bases unmatched: 4. This chain's CDR3 is CASSYWREGITGELFF. The DNA for the CDR3 is TGTGCCAGCAGTTACTGGCGGGAGGGGATCACCGGGGAGCTGTTTTTT.

This clone has only one observation. The chain employs TRBV4-2 and TRBJ1-3; D gene ambiguous. Deletions cut 1 base from V and 1 base from J, with 8 bases between. The CDR3 has 15 amino acids. The germline gives CDR1 LGHNA, CDR2 YNFKEQ. The CDR3 spells CASSQGPESGNTIYF. The CDR3 DNA sequence: TGTGCCAGCAGCCAAGGACCCGAATCTGGAAACACCATATATTTT.

The chain joins TRBV6-5 to TRBJ2-2, with D possibly called TRBD1 or TRBD2 (6 bases each). V was cut by 7 bases and J by 7 bases, with 16 bases left in between. The CDR3 is made up of 14 amino acids. The germline V gene encodes CDR1 MNHEY and CDR2 SVGAGI. CDR3 amino acids: CASTKPGAGGELFF. For the CDR3, the DNA is TGTGCCAGCACCAAACCGGGGGCTGGCGGGGAGCTGTTTTTT.

This clone was seen a single time. The genes are TRBV12-5 and TRBJ1-1, with 7 bases aligning to TRBD1. J lost 6 bases, V lost 5 bases, and 9 bases had no gene match. The germline CDR1 and CDR2 sequences are LGHNT and FRNRAP. There are 14 residues in the CDR3. Here the CDR3 DNA reads TGTGCTAGTGGTATAACAGGGGATGGGGCTGAAGCTTTCTTT. It yields the protein CASGITGDGAEAFF.

The chain joins TRBV7-3 to TRBJ2-5, with D perhaps matching TRBD2 (7 bases). The CDR3 runs 15 residues. Germline CDR1 is SGHTA and CDR2 is FQGTGA. V lost 5 bases to trimming and J lost 5 bases, with 18 bases between them. Here the CDR3 reads CASSPTRGAQETQYF. The CDR3 DNA reads TGTGCCAGCAGCCCAACTCGGGGGGCCCAGGAGACCCAGTACTTC.

This clone was counted at least ten times. The V gene is TRBV12-3 or TRBV12-4, the J gene TRBJ1-1; D is unresolved. V was cut by 5 bases and J by 10 bases, with 14 bases left in between. The CDR3 length is 12 residues. Here the CDR3 reads CASSLTRDAAFF. In DNA, the CDR3 is TGTGCCAGCAGTCTTACTCGGGATGCAGCTTTCTTT.

CDR3 region: CASSQGFAAYNEQFF. For the CDR3, the DNA is TGCGCCAGCAGCCAAGGGTTTGCGGCCTACAATGAGCAGTTCTTC. V is TRBV4-1 and J is TRBJ2-1; unclear D gene. From germline, CDR1 is MGHRA and CDR2 YSYEKL. The CDR3 is 15 residues long. V was trimmed by 1 base and J by 2 bases, leaving 9 bases between them.

This clone occurred once. V gene TRBV5-1 combines with J gene TRBJ1-2, with D uncertain. V was shortened by 2 bases and J by 0 bases, with 8 bases between the two germline ends. This CDR3 spans 14 amino acids. Germline CDR1 and CDR2: SGHRS and YFSETQ. DNA for the CDR3: TGCGCCAGCAGCTTAGTCACAGCTAACTATGGCTACACCTTC. Its translation is CASSLVTANYGYTF.

V usage is TRBV24-1 and J usage is TRBJ2-1; maybe TRBD1 (5 bases). Looked up from germline, CDR1 is KGHDR and CDR2 is SFDVKD. This CDR3 comprises 14 residues. Trimming took off 1 base at V and 6 bases at J, with 9 bases between the two ends. The CDR3 DNA follows: TGTGCCACCAGTGATTTTGCAGGGTCCAATGAGCAGTTCTTC. Translation: CATSDFAGSNEQFF.

This clone appeared a single time. The chain combines TRBV30 with TRBJ1-1; 10 bases fit TRBD1. The V gene end was trimmed by 0 bases and the J gene end by 6 bases; junction bases not matched to a gene: 16. The CDR3 sequence is 18 residues long. In germline, CDR1 is GTSNPN, CDR2 SVGIG (reference sequence). In DNA form, the CDR3 reads TGTGCCTGGAGTGTTTCTCCCTTAACCGGGACAGGGGAGGCTGAAGCTTTCTTT. This sequence encodes CAWSVSPLTGTGEAEAFF.

The chain couples TRBV2 to TRBJ2-5; 7 bases match TRBD1. The CDR3 runs 13 residues. J lost 6 bases, V lost 4 bases, and 5 bases had no gene match. Germline values: CDR1 SNHLY, CDR2 FYNNEI. In nucleotides, the CDR3 is TGTGCCAGCAGTGGCCTGACAGGGAAGACCCAGTACTTC. Translation: CASSGLTGKTQYF.

The count of this clone is one. This sequence joins TRBV30 and TRBJ2-5, with 14 bases fitting TRBD2. Losses at the gene ends were 1 base for V and 6 bases for J; bases not matched to a gene: 1. From germline, CDR1 is GTSNPN and CDR2 SVGIG (reference sequence). This CDR3 region has 14 residues. This CDR3 reads CAWSGLAGGKTQYF. CDR3 in DNA: TGTGCCTGGAGTGGACTAGCGGGAGGGAAGACCCAGTACTTC.

The rearrangement uses TRBV12-5 and TRBJ1-1; a possible D gene is TRBD1 (5 bases). V was cut by 6 bases and J by 8 bases, with 22 bases left in between. The CDR3 is 15 residues long. Germline values: CDR1 LGHNT, CDR2 FRNRAP. CDR3 sequence (DNA): TGTGCTAGTGGGTTTTCCCTCGGGGGTCCCCTGGAAGCTTTCTTT. This sequence encodes CASGFSLGGPLEAFF.

The DNA for the CDR3 is TGTGCCAGCAGTAGACACGGAGATACGCAGTATTTT. It encodes CASSRHGDTQYF. This rearrangement joins TRBV6-5 to TRBJ2-3; no definite D call. The V end was cut by 5 bases, the J end by 5 bases, with 8 bases between. Germline V gives CDR1 MNHEY, CDR2 SVGAGI. The CDR3 loop spans 12 amino acids.

The J gene is TRBJ2-5, the V gene TRBV11-3, with TRBD2 as a possible D gene (5 bases). The CDR3 contains 14 residues. The germline V gene encodes CDR1 SGHNT and CDR2 YENEEA. V dropped 4 bases and J dropped 5 bases, with 14 bases sitting between them. CDR3 nucleotides: TGTGCCAGCAGCTCCGCCGGACTCGGGGAGACCCAGTACTTC. Translating gives CASSSAGLGETQYF.